One and the same sample provided the 11 T cell receptor beta chains below, sequenced in a study of immune evolution from preneoplasia to lung adenocarcinoma. The data were produced by immunoSEQ multiplex PCR, yet TCRdb's version contains in-frame clones alone and is incomplete. Among a few thousand clones listed, roughly 78% were seen once. Sequencing was carried out using FFPE invasive lung adenocarcinoma tissue. All receptors derive from a person aged 35 to 59 with lung adenocarcinoma. Some clones in this sample may be carry-over from other donors' samples.

This clone was found a few times. This chain connects TRBV4-2 to TRBJ2-6; D is ambiguous. Trimming took off 4 bases at V and 10 bases at J, with 5 bases between the two ends. CDR1 is LGHNA, CDR2 YNFKEQ, per germline. This CDR3 spans 11 amino acids. Here the CDR3 DNA reads TGTGCCAGCAGCCGAGGAAACGTCCTGACTTTC. Encoded protein: CASSRGNVLTF.

The chain combines TRBV12-2 with TRBJ1-5. TRBV12-2 constitutes a pseudogene. The CDR3 loop spans 16 amino acids. The CDR3 DNA is TGTGCAAGTCGCTTTAGGCTGCAGGGAGAGGATCAGCCCCAGCATTTT. Protein product: CASRFRLQGEDQPQHF.

The chain joins TRBV6-6 to TRBJ1-1; D is ambiguous. CDR3 length: 16 residues. Trimming shortened V by 7 bases and J by 0 bases, and 18 bases separated the two germline ends. Germline V gene data show CDR1 as MNHNY and CDR2 as SVGAGI (reference sequence). Here the CDR3 reads CASIVGMGNMNTEAFF. CDR3 coding DNA: TGTGCCAGCATTGTCGGTATGGGGAACATGAACACTGAAGCTTTCTTT.

V gene TRBV7-2 combines with J gene TRBJ2-7; 9 bases fit TRBD2. Trimming took 6 bases from V and 6 from J; bases not matched to a gene: 6. Germline CDR1 SGHTA, CDR2 FQGNSA. The CDR3 spans 13 residues. CDR3 residues: CASRLQREAEQYF. CDR3 in DNA: TGTGCCAGCAGGTTACAGCGGGAGGCCGAGCAGTACTTC.

V is TRBV30 and J is TRBJ1-5; D not certain. The germline V and J ends were trimmed by 3 bases and 6 bases, with 12 bases remaining between them. The CDR3 runs 13 residues. CDR1 GTSNPN and CDR2 SVGIG come from the germline V gene (reference sequence). This CDR3 is CAWSVNSPQPQHF. The DNA of the CDR3 is TGTGCCTGGAGCGTTAACAGCCCTCAGCCCCAGCATTTT.

This clone was seen only once. The chain links TRBV30 to TRBJ1-2, with D possibly being TRBD1 (5 bases). The CDR3 is 13 residues long. The ends were cut back, 3 bases at V and 7 bases at J, with 15 bases in the middle. Germline CDR1 reads GTSNPN; CDR2 reads SVGIG (reference sequence). The CDR3 DNA reads as TGTGCCTGGAGGTTTGGGACTTCGGGTGGCTACACCTTC. It yields the protein CAWRFGTSGGYTF.

This sequence joins TRBV4-1 and TRBJ1-1; weak D call: TRBD1 (6 bases). The CDR3 runs to 14 residues. Germline V lookup: CDR1 MGHRA, CDR2 YSYEKL. The V end was cut by 7 bases, the J end by 0 bases, with 12 bases between. The CDR3 bases are TGCGCCAGCACCTCTGGGGACATGAACACTGAAGCTTTCTTT. This encodes CASTSGDMNTEAFF.

The chain carries TRBV19 and TRBJ1-5; D unresolved. The ends were cut back, 4 bases at V and 0 bases at J, with 16 bases in the middle. CDR1 LNHDA and CDR2 SQIVND come from the germline V gene (reference sequence). The CDR3 runs to 17 residues. In DNA form, the CDR3 reads TGTGCCAGTAGTACGCACGGGAGCCTCAATAGCAATCAGCCCCAGCATTTT. Protein sequence: CASSTHGSLNSNQPQHF.

The chain combines TRBV11-3 with TRBJ2-1, with D perhaps matching TRBD1 (5 bases). The CDR3 is 17 amino acids. V was cut by 3 bases and J by 7 bases, with 22 bases left in between. Germline loops: CDR1 SGHNT, CDR2 YENEEA. DNA of the CDR3: TGTGCCAGCAGCTTCACGACAGAATGGATTCTCGGTAATGAGCAGTTCTTC. Its translation is CASSFTTEWILGNEQFF.

J is TRBJ2-7 and V is TRBV5-5, with 12 bases identical to TRBD2. Trimming cost V 4 bases and J 6 bases; bases outside gene matches: 11. From germline, CDR1 is SGHKS and CDR2 YYEKEE (reference sequence). This CDR3 is 16 amino acids long. The CDR3: CASSPSLGLAGTEQYF. CDR3 nucleotide sequence: TGTGCCAGCAGCCCCTCCCTGGGACTAGCGGGTACCGAGCAGTACTTC.

V is TRBV10-3 and J is TRBJ2-5; 7 bases match TRBD2. With V trimmed by 3 bases and J by 5 bases, 9 bases remained unmatched. This CDR3 contains 15 residues. CDR1 ENHRY and CDR2 SYGVKD come from the germline V gene. This CDR3 is CAISDTAGVGETQYF. CDR3 bases: TGTGCCATCAGTGACACCGCGGGGGTGGGGGAGACCCAGTACTTC.